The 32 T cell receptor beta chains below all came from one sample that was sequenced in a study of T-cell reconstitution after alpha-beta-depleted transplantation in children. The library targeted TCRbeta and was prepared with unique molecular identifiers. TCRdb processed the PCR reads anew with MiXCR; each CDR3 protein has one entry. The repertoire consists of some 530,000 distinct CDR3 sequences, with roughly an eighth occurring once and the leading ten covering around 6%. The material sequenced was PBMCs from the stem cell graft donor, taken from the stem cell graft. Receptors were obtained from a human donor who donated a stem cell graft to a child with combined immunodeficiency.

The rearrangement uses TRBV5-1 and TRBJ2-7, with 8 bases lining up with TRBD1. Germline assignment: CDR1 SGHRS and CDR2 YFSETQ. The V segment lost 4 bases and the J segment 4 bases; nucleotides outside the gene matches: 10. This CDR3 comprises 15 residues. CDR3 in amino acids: CASSPGRDRRYEQYF. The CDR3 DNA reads TGCGCCAGCAGCCCGGGTAGGGACAGGCGATACGAGCAGTACTTC.

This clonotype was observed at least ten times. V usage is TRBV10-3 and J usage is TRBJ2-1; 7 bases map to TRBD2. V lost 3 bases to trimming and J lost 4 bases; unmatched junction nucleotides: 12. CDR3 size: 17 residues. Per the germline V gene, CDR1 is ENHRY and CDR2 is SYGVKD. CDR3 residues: CAISDSWGSSGYNEQFF. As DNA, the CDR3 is TGTGCCATCAGTGATAGTTGGGGGTCTAGCGGTTACAATGAGCAGTTCTTC.

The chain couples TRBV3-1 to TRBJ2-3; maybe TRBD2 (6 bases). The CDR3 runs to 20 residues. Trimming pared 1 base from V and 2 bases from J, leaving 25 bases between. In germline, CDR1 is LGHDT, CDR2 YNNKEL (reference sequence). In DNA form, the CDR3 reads TGTGCCAGCAGCCAAGGGGAAGGAGGGACCATATTCCTCGCCACAGATACGCAGTATTTT. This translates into CASSQGEGGTIFLATDTQYF.

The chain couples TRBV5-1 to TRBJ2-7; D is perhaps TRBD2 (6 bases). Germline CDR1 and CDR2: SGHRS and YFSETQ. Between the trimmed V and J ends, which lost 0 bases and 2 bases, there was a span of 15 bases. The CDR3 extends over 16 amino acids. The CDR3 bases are TGCGCCAGCAGCTTGGCGTCGGAGGGGCCCACCTACGAGCAGTACTTC. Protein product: CASSLASEGPTYEQYF. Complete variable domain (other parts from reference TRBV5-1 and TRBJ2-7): KAGVTQTPRYLIKTRGQQVTLSCSPISGHRSVSWYQQTPGQGLQFLFEYFSETQRNKGNFPGRFSGRQFSNSRSEMNVSTLELGDSALYLCASSLASEGPTYEQYFGPGTRLTVT.

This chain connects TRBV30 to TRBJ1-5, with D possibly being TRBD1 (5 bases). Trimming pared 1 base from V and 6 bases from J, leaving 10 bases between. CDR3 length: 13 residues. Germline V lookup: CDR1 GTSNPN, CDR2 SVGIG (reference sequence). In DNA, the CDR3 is TGTGCCTGGAGTGCCCCAAGGGGTCAGCCCCAGCATTTT. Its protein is CAWSAPRGQPQHF.

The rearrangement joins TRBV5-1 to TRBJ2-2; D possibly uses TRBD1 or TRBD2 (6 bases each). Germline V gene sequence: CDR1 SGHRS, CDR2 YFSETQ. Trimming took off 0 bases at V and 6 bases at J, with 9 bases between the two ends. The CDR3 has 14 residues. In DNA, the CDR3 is TGCGCCAGCAGCTTGGCCGGGGGCGCCGGGGAGCTGTTTTTT. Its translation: CASSLAGGAGELFF.

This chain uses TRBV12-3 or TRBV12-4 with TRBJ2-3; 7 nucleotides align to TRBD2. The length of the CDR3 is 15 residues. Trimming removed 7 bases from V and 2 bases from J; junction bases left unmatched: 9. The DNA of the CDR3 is TGTGCCAGCAACCCCGGGGAGGGTAACACAGATACGCAGTATTTT. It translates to CASNPGEGNTDTQYF.

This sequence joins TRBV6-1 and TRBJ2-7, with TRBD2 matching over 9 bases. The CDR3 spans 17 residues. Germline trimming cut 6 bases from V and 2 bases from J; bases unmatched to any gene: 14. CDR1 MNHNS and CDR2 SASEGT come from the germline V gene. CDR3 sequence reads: CASRVPLAGVQTYEQYF. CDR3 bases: TGTGCCAGCAGAGTTCCCTTAGCGGGGGTGCAAACCTACGAGCAGTACTTC.

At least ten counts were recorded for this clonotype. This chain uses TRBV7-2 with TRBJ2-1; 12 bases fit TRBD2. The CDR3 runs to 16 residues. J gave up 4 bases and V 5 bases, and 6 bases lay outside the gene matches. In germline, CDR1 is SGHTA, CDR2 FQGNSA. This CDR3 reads CASSRAGTSGYNEQFF. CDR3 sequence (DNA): TGTGCCAGCAGCCGCGCCGGGACTAGCGGGTACAATGAGCAGTTCTTC.

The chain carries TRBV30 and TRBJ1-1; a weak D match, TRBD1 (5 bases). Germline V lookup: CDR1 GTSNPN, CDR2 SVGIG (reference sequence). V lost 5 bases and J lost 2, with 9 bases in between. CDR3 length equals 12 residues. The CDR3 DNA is TGTGCCTGGGAGGGACTTAACACTGAAGCTTTCTTT. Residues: CAWEGLNTEAFF. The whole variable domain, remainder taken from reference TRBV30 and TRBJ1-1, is SQTIHQWPATLVQPVGSPLSLECTVEGTSNPNLYWYRQAAGRGLQLLFYSVGIGQISSEVPQNLSASRPQDRQFILSSKKLLLSDSGFYLCAWEGLNTEAFFGQGTRLTVV.

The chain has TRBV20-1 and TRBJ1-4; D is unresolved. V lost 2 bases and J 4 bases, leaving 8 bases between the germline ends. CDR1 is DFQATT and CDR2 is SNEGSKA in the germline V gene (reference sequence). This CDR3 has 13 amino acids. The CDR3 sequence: CSARMGNNEKLFF. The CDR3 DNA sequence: TGCAGTGCTAGAATGGGGAATAATGAAAAACTGTTTTTT.

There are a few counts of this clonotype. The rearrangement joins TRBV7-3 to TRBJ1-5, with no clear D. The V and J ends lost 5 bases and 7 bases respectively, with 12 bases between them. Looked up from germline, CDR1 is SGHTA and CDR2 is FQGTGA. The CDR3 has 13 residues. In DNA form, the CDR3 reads TGTGCCAGCAGCCCGGAGGGAGGGCAGCCCCAGCATTTT. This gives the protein CASSPEGGQPQHF.

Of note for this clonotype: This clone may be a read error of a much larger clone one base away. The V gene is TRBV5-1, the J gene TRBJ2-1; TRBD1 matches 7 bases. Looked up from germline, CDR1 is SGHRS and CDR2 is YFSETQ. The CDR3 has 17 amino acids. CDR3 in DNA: TGCGCCAGCAGCTTGTCCCCCCGGGACAGCCGCACCAATGAGGAGTTCTTC. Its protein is CASSLSPRDSRTNEEFF.

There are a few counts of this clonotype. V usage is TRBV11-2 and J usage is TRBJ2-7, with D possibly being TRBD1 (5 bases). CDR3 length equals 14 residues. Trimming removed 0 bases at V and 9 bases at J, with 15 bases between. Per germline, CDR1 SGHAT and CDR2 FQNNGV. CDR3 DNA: TGTGCCAGCAGCTTAGATGTACAGGACCTTGGGCAGTACTTC. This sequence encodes CASSLDVQDLGQYF.

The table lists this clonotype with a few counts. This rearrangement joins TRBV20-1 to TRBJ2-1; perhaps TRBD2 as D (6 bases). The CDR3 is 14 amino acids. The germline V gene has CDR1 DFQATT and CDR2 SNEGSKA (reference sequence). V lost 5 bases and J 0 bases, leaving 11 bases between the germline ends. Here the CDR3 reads CSAVETSSYNEQFF. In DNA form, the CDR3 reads TGCAGTGCTGTCGAGACTAGCTCCTACAATGAGCAGTTCTTC.

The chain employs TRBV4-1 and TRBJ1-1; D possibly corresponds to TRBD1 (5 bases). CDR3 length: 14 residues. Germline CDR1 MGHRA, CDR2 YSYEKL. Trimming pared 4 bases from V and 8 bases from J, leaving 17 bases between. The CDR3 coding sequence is TGCGCCAGCAGCCTAGACAGCCTTTCACAAGAAGCTTTCTTT. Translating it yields CASSLDSLSQEAFF.

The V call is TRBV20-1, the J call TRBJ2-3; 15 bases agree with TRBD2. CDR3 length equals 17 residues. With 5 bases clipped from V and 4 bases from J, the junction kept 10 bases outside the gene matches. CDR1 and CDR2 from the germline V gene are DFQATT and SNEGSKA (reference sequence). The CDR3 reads CSASGLAGGPRADTQYF. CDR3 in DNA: TGCAGTGCTTCGGGACTAGCGGGAGGCCCGCGAGCAGATACGCAGTATTTT.

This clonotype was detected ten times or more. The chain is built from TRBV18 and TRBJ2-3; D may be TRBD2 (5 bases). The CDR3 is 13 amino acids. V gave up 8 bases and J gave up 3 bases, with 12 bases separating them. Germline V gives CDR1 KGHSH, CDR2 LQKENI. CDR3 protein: CASSPPGTDTQYF. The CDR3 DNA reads TGTGCCAGCAGCCCCCCGGGGACAGATACGCAGTATTTT.

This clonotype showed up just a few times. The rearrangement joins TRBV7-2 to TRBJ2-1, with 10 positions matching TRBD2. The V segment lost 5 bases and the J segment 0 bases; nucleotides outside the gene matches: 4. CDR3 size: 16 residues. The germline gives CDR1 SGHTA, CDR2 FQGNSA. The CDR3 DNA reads TGTGCCAGCAGCCCTAGCGGGGGTGTCTCCTACAATGAGCAGTTCTTC. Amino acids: CASSPSGGVSYNEQFF.

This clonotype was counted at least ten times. CDR3 amino acids: CASSFSGITEAFF. The CDR3 DNA is TGTGCCAGCAGTTTCTCGGGGATCACTGAAGCTTTCTTT. J is TRBJ1-1 and V is TRBV12-3 or TRBV12-4; D call uncertain. The CDR3 extends over 13 amino acids. V dropped 3 bases and J dropped 4 bases, with 9 bases sitting between them.

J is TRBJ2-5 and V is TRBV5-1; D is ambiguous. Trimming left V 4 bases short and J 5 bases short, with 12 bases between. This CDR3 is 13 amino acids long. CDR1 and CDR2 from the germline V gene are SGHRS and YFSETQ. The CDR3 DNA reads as TGCGCCAGCAGCCTTAGACTTAGCGAGACCCAGTACTTC. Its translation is CASSLRLSETQYF.

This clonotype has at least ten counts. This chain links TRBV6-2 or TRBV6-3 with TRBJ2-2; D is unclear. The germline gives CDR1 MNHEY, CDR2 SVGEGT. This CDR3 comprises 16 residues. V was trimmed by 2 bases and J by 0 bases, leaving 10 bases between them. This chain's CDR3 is CASSYSRATNTGELFF. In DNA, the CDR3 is TGTGCCAGCAGTTACAGTCGGGCCACGAACACCGGGGAGCTGTTTTTT.

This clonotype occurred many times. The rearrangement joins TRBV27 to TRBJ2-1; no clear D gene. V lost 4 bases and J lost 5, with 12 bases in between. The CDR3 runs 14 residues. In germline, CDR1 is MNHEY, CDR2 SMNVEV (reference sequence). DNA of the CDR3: TGTGCCAGCAGTTCCCTAGGGTTAAACAATGAGCAGTTCTTC. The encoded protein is CASSSLGLNNEQFF.

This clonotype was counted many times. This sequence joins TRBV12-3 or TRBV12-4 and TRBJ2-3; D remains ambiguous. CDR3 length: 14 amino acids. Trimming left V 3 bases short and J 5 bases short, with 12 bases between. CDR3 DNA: TGTGCCAGCAGTTTGCGGACCACTAAAGATACGCAGTATTTT. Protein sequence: CASSLRTTKDTQYF.

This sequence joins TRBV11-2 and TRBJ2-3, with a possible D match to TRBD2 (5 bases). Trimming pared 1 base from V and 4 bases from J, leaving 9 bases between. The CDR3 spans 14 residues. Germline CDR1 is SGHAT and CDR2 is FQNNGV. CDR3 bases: TGTGCCAGCAGCTTAGCCCAGGACTCAGATACGCAGTATTTT. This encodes CASSLAQDSDTQYF.

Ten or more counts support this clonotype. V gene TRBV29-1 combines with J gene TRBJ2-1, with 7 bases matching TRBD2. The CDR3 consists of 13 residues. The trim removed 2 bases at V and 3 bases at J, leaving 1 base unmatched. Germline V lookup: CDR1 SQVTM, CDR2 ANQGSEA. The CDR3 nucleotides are TGCAGCGTTGAACGGACTAGCTACAATGAGCAGTTCTTC. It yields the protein CSVERTSYNEQFF.

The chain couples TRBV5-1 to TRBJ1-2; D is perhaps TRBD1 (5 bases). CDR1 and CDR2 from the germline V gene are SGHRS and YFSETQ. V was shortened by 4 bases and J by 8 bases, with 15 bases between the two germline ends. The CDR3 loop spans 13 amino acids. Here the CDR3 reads CASSPAGFEGYTF. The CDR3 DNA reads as TGCGCCAGCAGCCCAGCAGGGTTTGAGGGCTACACCTTC.

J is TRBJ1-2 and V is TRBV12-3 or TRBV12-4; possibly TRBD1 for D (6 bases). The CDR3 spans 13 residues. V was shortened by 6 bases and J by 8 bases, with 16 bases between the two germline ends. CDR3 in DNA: TGTGCCAGCAGCCCGACAGGCCGGGAGGGCTACACCTTC. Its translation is CASSPTGREGYTF.

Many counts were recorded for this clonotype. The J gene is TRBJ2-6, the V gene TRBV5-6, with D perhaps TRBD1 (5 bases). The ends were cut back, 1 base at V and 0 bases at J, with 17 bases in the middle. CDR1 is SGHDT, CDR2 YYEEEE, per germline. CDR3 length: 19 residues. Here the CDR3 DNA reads TGTGCCAGCAGCTTGTTGGCTCAGGGATTCGACTCTGGGGCCAACGTCCTGACTTTC. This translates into CASSLLAQGFDSGANVLTF. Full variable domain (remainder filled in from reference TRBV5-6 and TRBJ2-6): DAGVTQSPTHLIKTRGQQVTLRCSPKSGHDTVSWYQQALGQGPQFIFQYYEEEERQRGNFPDRFSGHQFPNYSSELNVNALLLGDSALYLCASSLLAQGFDSGANVLTFGAGSRLTVL.

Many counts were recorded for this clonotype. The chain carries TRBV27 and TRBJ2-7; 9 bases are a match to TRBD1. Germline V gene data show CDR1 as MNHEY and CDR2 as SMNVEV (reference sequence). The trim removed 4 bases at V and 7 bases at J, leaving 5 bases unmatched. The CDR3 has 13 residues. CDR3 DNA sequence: TGTGCCAGCAGTTGGACAGGGGCTGGGGAGCAGTACTTC. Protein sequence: CASSWTGAGEQYF.

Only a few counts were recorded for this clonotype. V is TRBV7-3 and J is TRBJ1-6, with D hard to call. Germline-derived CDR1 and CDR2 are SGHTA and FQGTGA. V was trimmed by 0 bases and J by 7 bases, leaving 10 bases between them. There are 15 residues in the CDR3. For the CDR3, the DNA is TGTGCCAGCAGCTTAACGGCCCTTGGCAATTCACCCCTCCACTTT. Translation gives CASSLTALGNSPLHF.

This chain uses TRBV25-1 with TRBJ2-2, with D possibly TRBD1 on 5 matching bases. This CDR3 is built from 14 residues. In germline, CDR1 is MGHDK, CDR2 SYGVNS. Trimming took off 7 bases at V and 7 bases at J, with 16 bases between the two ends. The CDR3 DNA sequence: TGTGCCAGCACCTCGCAGGGCTGGGGCGGGGAGCTGTTTTTT. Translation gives CASTSQGWGGELFF.